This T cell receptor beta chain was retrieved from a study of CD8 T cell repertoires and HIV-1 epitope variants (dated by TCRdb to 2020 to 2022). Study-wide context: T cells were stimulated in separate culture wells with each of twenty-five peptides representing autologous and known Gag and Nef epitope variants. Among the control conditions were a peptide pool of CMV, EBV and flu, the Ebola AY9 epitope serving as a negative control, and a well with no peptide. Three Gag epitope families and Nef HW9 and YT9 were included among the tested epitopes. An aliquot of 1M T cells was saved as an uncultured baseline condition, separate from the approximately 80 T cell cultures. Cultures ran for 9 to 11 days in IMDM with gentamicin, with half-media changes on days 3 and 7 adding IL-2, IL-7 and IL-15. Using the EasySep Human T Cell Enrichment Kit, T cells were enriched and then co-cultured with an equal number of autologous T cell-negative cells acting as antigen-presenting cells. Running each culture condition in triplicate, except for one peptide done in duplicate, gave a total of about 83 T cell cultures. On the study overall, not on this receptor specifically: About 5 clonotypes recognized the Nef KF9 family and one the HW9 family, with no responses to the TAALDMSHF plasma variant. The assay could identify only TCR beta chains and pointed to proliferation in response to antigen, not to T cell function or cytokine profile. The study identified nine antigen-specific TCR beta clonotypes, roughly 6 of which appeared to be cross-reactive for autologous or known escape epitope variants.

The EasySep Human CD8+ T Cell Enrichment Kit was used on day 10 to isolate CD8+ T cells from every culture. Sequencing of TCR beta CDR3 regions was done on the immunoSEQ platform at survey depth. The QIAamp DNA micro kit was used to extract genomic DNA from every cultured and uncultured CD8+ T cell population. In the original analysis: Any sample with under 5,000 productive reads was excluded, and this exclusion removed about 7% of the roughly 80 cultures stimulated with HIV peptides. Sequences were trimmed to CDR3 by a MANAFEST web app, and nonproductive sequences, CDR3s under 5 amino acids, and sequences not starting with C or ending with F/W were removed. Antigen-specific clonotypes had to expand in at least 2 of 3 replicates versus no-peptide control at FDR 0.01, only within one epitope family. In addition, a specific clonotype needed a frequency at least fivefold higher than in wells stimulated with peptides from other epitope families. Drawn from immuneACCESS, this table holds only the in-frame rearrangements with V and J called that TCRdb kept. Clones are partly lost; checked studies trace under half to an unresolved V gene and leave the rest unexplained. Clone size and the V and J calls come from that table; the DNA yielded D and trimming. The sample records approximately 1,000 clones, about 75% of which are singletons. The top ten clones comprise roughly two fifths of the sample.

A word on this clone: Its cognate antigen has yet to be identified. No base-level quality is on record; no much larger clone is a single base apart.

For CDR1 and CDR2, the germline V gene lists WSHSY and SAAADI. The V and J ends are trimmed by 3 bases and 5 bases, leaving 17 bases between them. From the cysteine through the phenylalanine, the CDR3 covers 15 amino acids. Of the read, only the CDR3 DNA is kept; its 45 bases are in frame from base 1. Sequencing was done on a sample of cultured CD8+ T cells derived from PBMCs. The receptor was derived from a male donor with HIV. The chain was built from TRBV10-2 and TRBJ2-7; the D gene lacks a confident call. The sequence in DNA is TGCGCCAGCAGTGAAGGGAAGGGCGACTGGGACGAGCAGTACTTC. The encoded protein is CASSEGKGDWDEQYF.